This T cell receptor (beta chain) was sequenced in a study of T cell responses to AZD1222 COVID-19 vaccine. In germline, CDR1 is SNHLY, CDR2 FYNNEI. The junction had 9 bases not matched to a gene; V was cut back by 7 bases and J by 9 bases. The CDR3 spans 14 residues. Some clones are missing from TCRdb's copy, which holds only in-frame ones; the method was immunoSEQ multiplex PCR. This table has 130,000 or so clones, 91% appearing once. Specimen: peripheral blood, collected 28 days after the second AZD1222 dose. This chain joins TRBV2 and TRBJ2-1; TRBD1 matches at 10 bases. The source of this sequence is an adult who received the AZD1222 COVID-19 vaccine. The CDR3 protein is CASISGTGALEQFF. DNA for the CDR3: TGTGCCAGCATTTCCGGGACAGGGGCGCTTGAGCAGTTCTTC.